These 28 T cell receptor beta chains originate from one sample sequenced in a study of cytotoxic CD8 clonotypes in ibrutinib-treated CLL. Clones were sequenced by immunoSEQ multiplex PCR, and TCRdb holds only the in-frame ones, with some missing. This table holds 110,000 to 150,000 clones, approximately 90% found once. The specimen comprised PBMCs, sampled after 12 months of ibrutinib treatment. These TCRs come from a human donor with chronic lymphocytic leukemia.

The V gene is TRBV27, the J gene TRBJ1-1; D is ambiguous. There are 16 residues in the CDR3. CDR1 is MNHEY and CDR2 is SMNVEV in the germline V gene (reference sequence). V lost 2 bases and J 3 bases, leaving 16 bases between the germline ends. This chain's CDR3 is CASSLTPGIWDTEAFF. The CDR3 region has the DNA TGTGCCAGCAGTTTAACACCTGGGATCTGGGACACTGAAGCTTTCTTT.

The count of this clone is one. The chain has TRBV7-2 and TRBJ2-7, with 9 nucleotides matching TRBD2. V was clipped by 1 base and J by 4 bases; unmatched bases: 17. The CDR3 extends over 19 amino acids. Germline CDR1 SGHTA, CDR2 FQGNSA. Written as DNA, the CDR3 is TGTGCCAGCAGCTTAGGGTGCTACGGGCGGGAGGGAAGAAAATACGAGCAGTACTTC. The encoded protein is CASSLGCYGREGRKYEQYF.

This chain links TRBV30 with TRBJ2-7; no reliable D call. V lost 7 bases and J lost 2, with 12 bases in between. Germline V CDR1 and CDR2: GTSNPN, SVGIG (reference sequence). The CDR3 runs 12 residues. The CDR3 DNA reads TGTGCCTCAGGTCTATCCACCTACGAGCAGTACTTC. Its protein product is CASGLSTYEQYF.

The J gene is TRBJ1-5, the V gene TRBV10-3; tentatively, D is TRBD1 (5 bases). Per germline, CDR1 ENHRY and CDR2 SYGVKD. The ends were cut back, 6 bases at V and 6 bases at J, with 12 bases in the middle. This CDR3 region has 13 residues. Here the CDR3 reads CAIRNQGGQPQHF. DNA for the CDR3: TGTGCCATCAGGAATCAGGGTGGTCAGCCCCAGCATTTT.

V and J are TRBV9 and TRBJ2-1; TRBD2 aligns across 8 bases. Germline trimming cut 4 bases from V and 9 bases from J; bases unmatched to any gene: 9. The V gene's germline CDR1 is SGDLS and CDR2 YYNGEE. This CDR3 spans 14 amino acids. CDR3 DNA: TGTGCCAGCAGCCAAGGGTGGGCGGGAGGTGAGCAGTTCTTC. Its protein is CASSQGWAGGEQFF.

The rearrangement links TRBV6-1 to TRBJ2-7, with TRBD1 identical over 12 bases. The CDR3 extends over 16 amino acids. CDR1 is MNHNS, CDR2 SASEGT, per germline. V was pared by 4 bases and J by 1 base, with 5 bases of the junction left unmatched. CDR3 coding DNA: TGTGCCAGCAGTGGGGGGACAGGGGGCGTTTCCTACGAGCAGTACTTC. Translated: CASSGGTGGVSYEQYF.

This sequence joins TRBV7-9 and TRBJ2-7; D ambiguous. The CDR3 is 14 residues long. Trimming removed 0 bases at V and 2 bases at J, with 8 bases between. Germline CDR1 SEHNR, CDR2 FQNEAQ (reference sequence). The CDR3 DNA reads as TGTGCCAGCAGCTTAGCAACACGCGCCTACGAGCAGTACTTC. Its translation is CASSLATRAYEQYF.

The chain joins TRBV11-2 to TRBJ1-1; the D is unclear. This CDR3 is built from 16 residues. The germline gives CDR1 SGHAT, CDR2 FQNNGV. The V end lost 3 bases, the J end lost 0 bases, and 14 bases lay between the germline ends. CDR3 sequence: CASSFLGSSMNTEAFF. The CDR3 bases are TGTGCCAGCAGCTTTTTGGGCAGCTCCATGAACACTGAAGCTTTCTTT. The full variable domain, in which reference TRBV11-2 and TRBJ1-1 provide the parts outside the CDR3, is EAGVAQSPRYKIIEKRQSVAFWCNPISGHATLYWYQQILGQGPKLLIQFQNNGVVDDSQLPKDRFSAERLKGVDSTLKIQPAKLEDSAVYLCASSFLGSSMNTEAFFGQGTRLTVV.

J is TRBJ2-3 and V is TRBV28, with D possibly being TRBD1 or TRBD2 (7 bases each). The V gene lost 5 bases and the J gene lost 4 bases, with 16 bases spanning the gap. Germline V CDR1 and CDR2: MDHEN, SYDVKM. The CDR3 length is 15 residues. The CDR3 here is CASSRSGQGADTQYF. The DNA of the CDR3 is TGTGCCAGCAGTCGTAGCGGGCAGGGGGCAGATACGCAGTATTTT.

The CDR3 sequence: CASSEAQGTDTQYF. For the CDR3, the DNA is TGTGCCAGCAGTGAGGCTCAAGGCACAGATACGCAGTATTTT. The chain recombines TRBV2 with TRBJ2-3, with D unclear. The V and J ends lost 3 bases and 1 base respectively, with 8 bases between them. This CDR3 is built from 14 residues. Germline values: CDR1 SNHLY, CDR2 FYNNEI. Drawing the rest from reference TRBV2 and TRBJ2-3, the complete variable domain is EPEVTQTPSHQVTQMGQEVILRCVPISNHLYFYWYRQILGQKVEFLVSFYNNEISEKSEIFDDQFSVERPDGSNFTLKIRSTKLEDSAMYFCASSEAQGTDTQYFGPGTRLTVL.

The chain carries TRBV29-1 and TRBJ2-1; D assignment may be TRBD1 or TRBD2 (5 bases each). Germline assignment: CDR1 SQVTM and CDR2 ANQGSEA. Between the trimmed V and J ends, which lost 0 bases and 1 base, there was a span of 10 bases. The CDR3 is 15 amino acids. CDR3 sequence (DNA): TGCAGCGTTGAAGATATTGGGGGATCCTACAATGAGCAGTTCTTC. Translation: CSVEDIGGSYNEQFF.

The gene calls are TRBV28 and TRBJ2-2, with 10 nucleotides matching TRBD2. Germline V gene data show CDR1 as MDHEN and CDR2 as SYDVKM. CDR3 length: 16 residues. The junction had 5 bases not matched to a gene; V was cut back by 3 bases and J by 4 bases. CDR3 loop: CASSLASGSSTGELFF. In DNA, the CDR3 is TGTGCCAGCAGTTTGGCTAGCGGGAGTAGCACCGGGGAGCTGTTTTTT.

The V and J genes are TRBV5-1 and TRBJ2-2; the match to TRBD1 covers 9 bases. This CDR3 is 16 amino acids long. Unmatched junction bases numbered 11, after V lost 5 bases and J lost 6 bases. The germline V gene has CDR1 SGHRS and CDR2 YFSETQ. The CDR3 is CASSHGQGITSGELFF. The CDR3 DNA sequence: TGCGCCAGCAGTCACGGACAGGGGATAACGTCCGGGGAGCTGTTTTTT. The variable domain in full, completed from reference TRBV5-1 and TRBJ2-2, reads KAGVTQTPRYLIKTRGQQVTLSCSPISGHRSVSWYQQTPGQGLQFLFEYFSETQRNKGNFPGRFSGRQFSNSRSEMNVSTLELGDSALYLCASSHGQGITSGELFFGEGSRLTVL.

The chain uses TRBV10-3 and TRBJ1-2; weak D call: TRBD1 (5 bases). The germline V gene has CDR1 ENHRY and CDR2 SYGVKD. This CDR3 has 13 residues. Trimming pared 8 bases from V and 8 bases from J, leaving 18 bases between. CDR3 region: CAIYHLGVKGYTF. CDR3 sequence (DNA): TGTGCCATCTATCATCTGGGGGTTAAGGGCTACACCTTC.

V and J are TRBV25-1 and TRBJ1-2; tentatively, D is TRBD1 (5 bases). The CDR3 length is 15 residues. The V and J ends lost 2 bases and 0 bases respectively, with 10 bases between them. The germline CDR1 and CDR2 sequences are MGHDK and SYGVNS. The CDR3 coding sequence is TGTGCCAGCAGTGAAAGCGGGGGTTCTAACTATGGCTACACCTTC. Protein: CASSESGGSNYGYTF.

The CDR3 nucleotides are TGCAGCGTCAAGCGGGAGGGCGCTCGGAATGAGCAGTTCTTC. The encoded protein is CSVKREGARNEQFF. V and J are TRBV29-1 and TRBJ2-1; 10 bases line up with TRBD2. The CDR3 length is 14 residues. Germline-derived CDR1 and CDR2 are SQVTM and ANQGSEA. V trimming: 6 bases; J trimming: 7 bases; junction bases outside the gene matches: 9.

This clone was detected only a few times. The rearrangement links TRBV28 to TRBJ2-3; 7 nucleotides agree with TRBD1. The CDR3 consists of 14 residues. Germline V gene lookup returns CDR1 MDHEN and CDR2 SYDVKM. V dropped 10 bases and J dropped 1; count of bases not matched to a gene: 8. CDR3: CATRQGPGTDTQYF. CDR3 in DNA: TGTGCCACCAGACAGGGACCGGGCACAGATACGCAGTATTTT.

This rearrangement joins TRBV7-2 to TRBJ1-1, with D unresolved. CDR1 and CDR2 (germline): SGHTA, FQGNSA. Trimming took 5 bases from V and 2 from J, leaving 9 bases between them. This CDR3 region has 13 residues. The CDR3 region is CASSITTNTEAFF. For the CDR3, the DNA is TGTGCCAGCAGCATCACTACCAACACTGAAGCTTTCTTT.

The rearrangement links TRBV11-2 to TRBJ2-1; possibly TRBD1 for D (6 bases). Trimming shortened V by 2 bases and J by 4 bases, and 21 bases separated the two germline ends. Germline V gene lookup returns CDR1 SGHAT and CDR2 FQNNGV. The CDR3 length is 18 residues. The CDR3 loop is CASSLRGSEVTAYNEQFF. The CDR3 DNA reads TGTGCCAGCAGCTTAAGGGGGTCGGAGGTTACGGCGTACAATGAGCAGTTCTTC.

The chain couples TRBV19 to TRBJ2-1, with D perhaps TRBD2 (6 bases). Germline loops: CDR1 LNHDA, CDR2 SQIVND (reference sequence). Trimming stripped 7 bases from V and 0 bases from J, with 28 bases between. This CDR3 comprises 20 residues. CDR3 protein: CASTRGGLHGPFSSYNEQFF. The CDR3 nucleotides read TGTGCCAGTACCCGGGGTGGACTACACGGTCCTTTTAGCTCCTACAATGAGCAGTTCTTC.

The chain recombines TRBV28 with TRBJ2-7; 8 bases agree with TRBD2. The germline gives CDR1 MDHEN, CDR2 SYDVKM. Trimming at V came to 5 bases and at J to 0 bases, leaving 3 bases not matched to a gene. The CDR3 loop spans 14 amino acids. The CDR3, as DNA: TGTGCCAGCAGTAAGGCGGGAGGCTCCTACGAGCAGTACTTC. Protein: CASSKAGGSYEQYF.

The CDR3, as DNA: TGTGCCAGCAGTACGGGGACAGGCCTCGAGCAGTACTTC. Translated, it gives CASSTGTGLEQYF. This sequence joins TRBV2 and TRBJ2-7; 8 bases line up with TRBD1. Germline loops: CDR1 SNHLY, CDR2 FYNNEI. This CDR3 region has 13 residues. Trimming cost V 5 bases and J 6 bases; bases outside gene matches: 6.

The chain is built from TRBV10-1 and TRBJ2-7, with TRBD1 matching over 7 bases. The junction had 7 bases not matched to a gene; V was cut back by 9 bases and J by 5 bases. CDR1 and CDR2 (germline): WNHNN, SYGVQD (reference sequence). This CDR3 is built from 12 residues. CDR3 sequence (DNA): TGCGCCAGTGGGACAGCTGGTAACGAGCAGTACTTC. This translates into CASGTAGNEQYF.

This clone occurred once. The chain uses TRBV30 and TRBJ2-1; 8 positions agree with TRBD2. In germline, CDR1 is GTSNPN, CDR2 SVGIG (reference sequence). This CDR3 has 15 residues. J lost 5 bases, V lost 0 bases, and 6 bases had no gene match. The DNA for the CDR3 is TGTGCCTGGAGTGTTGTAGCGGGGAGTGACAATGAGCAGTTCTTC. Translating it yields CAWSVVAGSDNEQFF.

The V call is TRBV7-2, the J call TRBJ2-7; 7 bases align to TRBD1. V shed 5 bases, J shed 5 bases, and the junction held 12 bases outside the gene matches. Germline V gives CDR1 SGHTA, CDR2 FQGNSA. This CDR3 contains 15 residues. CDR3 bases: TGTGCCAGCAGCACCCCACCGGGACAGATCCACGAGCAGTACTTC. Translated, it gives CASSTPPGQIHEQYF.

In the case of this clone: An end of the junction differs from the germline gene, which may be a read error. The chain combines TRBV30 with TRBJ2-2; TRBD1 or TRBD2 may be the D gene (5 bases each). The CDR3 extends over 10 amino acids. Germline CDR1 GTSNPN, CDR2 SVGIG (reference sequence). The CDR3 nucleotides are TGCGGGGCGGCAAGCGGGGAGCTGTTTTTT. As protein: CGAASGELFF.

The chain employs TRBV28 and TRBJ2-1; possibly TRBD1 for D (6 bases). The CDR3 consists of 15 residues. CDR1 is MDHEN and CDR2 is SYDVKM in the germline V gene. V was pared by 8 bases and J by 3 bases, with 17 bases between. The CDR3 DNA reads TGTGCCAGCGCAACACAGGGTTCCATCTACAATGAGCAGTTCTTC. It specifies CASATQGSIYNEQFF.

This chain joins TRBV6-1 and TRBJ1-5; tentatively, D is TRBD1 (5 bases). The V end lost 6 bases, the J end lost 6 bases, and 9 bases lay between the germline ends. Germline-derived CDR1 and CDR2 are MNHNS and SASEGT. CDR3 length: 12 amino acids. CDR3 protein: CASRDGGQPQHF. CDR3 nucleotide sequence: TGTGCCAGCAGAGACGGGGGTCAGCCCCAGCATTTT.